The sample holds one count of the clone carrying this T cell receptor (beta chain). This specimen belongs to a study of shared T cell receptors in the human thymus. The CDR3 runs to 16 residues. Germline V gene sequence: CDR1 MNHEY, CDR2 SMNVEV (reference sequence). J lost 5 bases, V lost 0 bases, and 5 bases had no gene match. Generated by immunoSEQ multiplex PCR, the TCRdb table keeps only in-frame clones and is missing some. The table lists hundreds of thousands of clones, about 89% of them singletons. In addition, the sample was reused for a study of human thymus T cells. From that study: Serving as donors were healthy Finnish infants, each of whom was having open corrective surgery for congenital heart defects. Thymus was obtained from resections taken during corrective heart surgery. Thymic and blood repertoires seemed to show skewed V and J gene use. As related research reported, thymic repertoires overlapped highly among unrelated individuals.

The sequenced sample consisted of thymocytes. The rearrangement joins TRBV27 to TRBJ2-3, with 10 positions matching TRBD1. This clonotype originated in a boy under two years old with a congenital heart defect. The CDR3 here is CASSLSGQGQGDTQYF. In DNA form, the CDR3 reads TGTGCCAGCAGTTTATCGGGACAGGGGCAGGGAGATACGCAGTATTTT.